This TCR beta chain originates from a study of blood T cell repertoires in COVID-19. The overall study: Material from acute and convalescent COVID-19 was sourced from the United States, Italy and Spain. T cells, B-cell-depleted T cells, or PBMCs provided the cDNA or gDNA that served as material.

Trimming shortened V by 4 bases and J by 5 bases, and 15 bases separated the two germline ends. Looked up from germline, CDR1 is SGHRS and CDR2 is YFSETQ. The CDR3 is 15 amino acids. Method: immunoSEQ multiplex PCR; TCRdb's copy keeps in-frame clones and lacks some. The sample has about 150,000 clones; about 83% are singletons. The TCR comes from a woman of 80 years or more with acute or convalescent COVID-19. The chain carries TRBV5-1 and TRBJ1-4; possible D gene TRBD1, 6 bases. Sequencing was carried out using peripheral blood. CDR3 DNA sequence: TGCGCCAGCAGCCCTCAGGGGTGGGCGAATGAAAAACTGTTTTTT. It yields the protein CASSPQGWANEKLFF.